Listed below are T cell receptor beta chains from one sample, sequenced in a study of cytomegalovirus exposure and HLA in healthy donors. This table comes from immunoSEQ multiplex PCR, and its TCRdb copy is limited to in-frame clones, with some not included. This table has around 94,000 clones, more than 75% appearing once. Sequenced material: PBMCs. Source of these receptors: a human donor in good health. The CDR3 runs from the conserved cysteine through the conserved F or W. The order of the fields is clone size, D gene, V gene, J gene, CDR3 protein, CDR3 DNA. The D gene is left open where the match is weak. Where a row states a size, it is once, few, many or the class of an expanded clone; other rows omit it.

.,.,TRBV25-1,TRBJ1-2,CASPRGNYGYTF,TGTGCCAGCCCCAGAGGTAACTATGGCTACACCTTC
.,.,TRBV7-9,TRBJ2-1,CASSSWQDYNEQFF,TGTGCCAGCAGCAGTTGGCAGGACTACAATGAGCAGTTCTTC
.,TRBD1,TRBV29-1,TRBJ1-4,CSVGGGQEGTNEKLFF,TGCAGCGTTGGGGGTGGACAGGAGGGAACTAATGAAAAACTGTTTTTT
once,.,TRBV5-4,TRBJ2-1,CASRNPRSSYNEQFF,TGTGCCAGTCGGAACCCGAGGAGCTCCTACAATGAGCAGTTCTTC
.,TRBD2,TRBV13,TRBJ2-7,CASSLSVPGLAGGGSYEQYF,TGTGCCAGCAGCTTAAGTGTACCGGGACTAGCGGGAGGGGGCTCCTACGAGCAGTACTTC
.,TRBD1,TRBV5-1,TRBJ2-1,CASSLAGGGYNEQFF,TGCGCCAGCAGCTTGGCAGGGGGCGGCTACAATGAGCAGTTCTTC
.,.,TRBV5-5,TRBJ2-7,CASSFSGAPYEQYF,TGTGCCAGCAGCTTTTCAGGGGCACCCTACGAGCAGTACTTC
.,TRBD2,TRBV5-6,TRBJ2-7,CASSPPGSGTYEQYF,TGTGCCAGCAGCCCGCCGGGTAGCGGGACCTACGAGCAGTACTTC
.,.,TRBV27,TRBJ1-3,CASSPSGSGNTIYF,TGTGCCAGCAGTCCCTCAGGGTCTGGAAACACCATATATTTT
.,TRBD1,TRBV5-1,TRBJ1-6,CASSLQGQDRAFHSPLHF,TGCGCCAGCAGCCTTCAAGGCCAGGACAGGGCTTTTCATTCACCCCTCCACTTT
.,TRBD1,TRBV9,TRBJ1-4,CASSATGGKEKLFF,TGTGCCAGCAGCGCCACAGGGGGGAAAGAAAAACTGTTTTTT
once,.,TRBV5-4,TRBJ2-3,CASSLGTDPRDTQYF,TGTGCCAGCAGCCTGGGGACTGATCCTCGGGATACGCAGTATTTT
.,.,TRBV6-1,TRBJ1-1,CASSRPRTANTEAFF,TGTGCCAGCAGTCGGCCGAGGACAGCGAACACTGAAGCTTTCTTT
.,.,TRBV28,TRBJ1-5,CASSLYREQPQHF,TGTGCCAGCAGTTTGTACAGGGAACAGCCCCAGCATTTT
.,TRBD2,TRBV18,TRBJ2-5,CASFRAGVFQETQYF,TGTGCCAGCTTCCGAGCGGGGGTCTTCCAAGAGACCCAGTACTTC
.,TRBD2,TRBV5-1,TRBJ2-2,CASSLETGGPIGELFF,TGCGCCAGCAGCTTGGAGACGGGAGGGCCAATCGGGGAGCTGTTTTTT
few,TRBD1,TRBV6-1,TRBJ1-5,CASSENRGQPQHF,TGTGCCAGCAGTGAGAACAGGGGACAGCCCCAGCATTTT
once,TRBD1,TRBV6-6,TRBJ1-6,CASTGQGKNDSPLHF,TGTGCCAGCACCGGACAGGGAAAAAACGATTCACCCCTCCACTTT
few,TRBD1,TRBV27,TRBJ1-2,CASSWNRGLGYTF,TGTGCCAGCAGTTGGAACAGGGGGTTAGGCTACACCTTC
few,.,TRBV5-1,TRBJ2-1,CASSLANLRDEQFF,TGCGCCAGCAGCTTGGCCAACCTGAGGGATGAGCAGTTCTTC
once,TRBD2,TRBV18,TRBJ2-3,CASSPLTSGSSTDTQYF,TGTGCCAGCTCACCACTAACTAGCGGATCCTCCACAGATACGCAGTATTTT
.,TRBD1,TRBV30,TRBJ2-7,CAWNKPDRRPSYEQYF,TGTGCCTGGAATAAGCCGGACAGGCGACCCTCCTACGAGCAGTACTTC
.,TRBD1,TRBV5-6,TRBJ1-4,CASSLSGTELGGKLFF,TGTGCCAGCAGCTTGTCCGGGACAGAACTTGGGGGAAAACTGTTTTTT
.,TRBD2,TRBV5-3,TRBJ2-3,CARSLSWTGTSGSFETDTQYF,TGTGCCAGAAGCTTGTCGTGGACCGGGACTAGCGGGAGTTTTGAGACAGATACGCAGTATTTT
.,.,TRBV7-2,TRBJ2-5,CASSLGSTGRETQYF,TGTGCCAGCAGCTTGGGTTCGACAGGGAGGGAGACCCAGTACTTC
.,.,TRBV21-1,TRBJ2-7,CASSKGDRRAYEQYF,TGTGCCAGCAGCAAAGGGGACAGACGAGCCTACGAGCAGTACTTC
few,.,TRBV6-1,TRBJ2-7,CASSESPSYEQYF,TGTGCCAGCAGTGAATCGCCTAGCTACGAGCAGTACTTC
.,.,TRBV7-2,TRBJ2-5,CASSLGRQETQYF,TGTGCCAGCAGCTTGGGCAGGCAAGAGACCCAGTACTTC
.,TRBD2,TRBV7-8,TRBJ2-3,CASSLGTSGSTDTQYF,TGTGCCAGCAGCCTGGGGACTAGCGGGAGCACAGATACGCAGTATTTT
.,.,TRBV19,TRBJ1-1,CASSILGGTEAFF,TGTGCCAGTAGTATATTAGGGGGCACTGAAGCTTTCTTT
.,TRBD2,TRBV28,TRBJ2-1,CASSLLAGGNNEQFF,TGTGCCAGCAGTTTACTAGCGGGAGGAAACAATGAGCAGTTCTTC
.,.,TRBV7-6,TRBJ2-3,CASSPLRTSSNTDTQYF,TGTGCCAGCAGCCCCCTACGGACATCCTCCAACACAGATACGCAGTATTTT
.,.,TRBV7-3,TRBJ1-2,CASSITGEGYGYTF,TGTGCCAGTAGTATTACGGGGGAAGGCTATGGCTACACCTTC
.,TRBD2,TRBV2,TRBJ2-5,CASSEGTSEVQETQYF,TGTGCCAGCAGTGAAGGGACTAGCGAGGTCCAAGAGACCCAGTACTTC
.,TRBD2,TRBV2,TRBJ2-2,CASVPRGVNTGELFF,TGTGCCAGCGTCCCGCGGGGGGTAAACACCGGGGAGCTGTTTTTT
few,TRBD2,TRBV6-5,TRBJ2-3,CASGAAASTQYF,TGTGCGAGCGGGGCGGCAGCATCTACGCAGTATTTT
.,.,TRBV7-2,TRBJ2-7,CASSPRPGIHEQYF,TGTGCCAGCAGCCCACGCCCCGGGATCCACGAGCAGTACTTC